This T cell receptor (beta chain) is drawn from a study of T cells after posttransplantation cyclophosphamide. General study results and limits: Later post-transplant blood repertoires were often dominated by donor CD8+ memory clones. Recipient CMV seropositivity and CMV reactivation strongly tracked TRB clonality. TRB overlap between skin or GI tissue T cells and blood was limited.

The germline CDR1 and CDR2 sequences are SGHAT and FQNNGV. V was clipped by 5 bases and J by 0 bases; unmatched bases: 7. This CDR3 comprises 16 residues. The table came from immunoSEQ multiplex PCR; TCRdb's copy has only in-frame clones and leaves some out. This repertoire holds approximately 35,000 clones, and none appear only once. The table lists this clone with a few counts. Its antigen is not identified. Peripheral blood was collected from the related graft donor on the marrow donation day. The clonotype originates from a girl aged 5-17 years in good health, CMV-negative, and a related stem cell transplant donor. The V and J genes are TRBV11-2 and TRBJ2-3; the match to TRBD2 covers 8 bases. Sequenced: PBMCs. CDR3 sequence: CASSPSRGRSTDTQYF. The CDR3 nucleotides are TGTGCCAGCAGCCCAAGCCGCGGGAGGAGCACAGATACGCAGTATTTT.